The source of this T cell receptor (beta chain) is a study of shared clonotypes between healthy human individuals (TCRdb year 2020). General notes on the study: A couple of women and a few men aged 18 to 49 years were included in the cohort. To increase sequencing depth and limit assay-specific biases, different laboratories used diverse techniques to prepare libraries and sequence TCR repertoires. The study deeply sequenced blood TCR repertoires of 5 or 6 healthy adults to estimate repertoire size and the extent of clonotype sharing between individuals. Per donor, three plates each were used for CD4 naive and CD4 memory, two for CD8 naive, and one for CD8 memory. Per donor, leukapheresis produced somewhere between about 0.85 and 9.5 billion PBMCs.

The donors were healthy, HIV-negative adults with no recently reported acute infections or vaccinations. Only Caucasian adults living in Nashville, Tennessee, USA were represented among the donors. Magnetic negative selection was used to enrich CD4+ T cells, after which naive cells were positively selected on CD45RA and the negative fraction became the memory subset. After blood collection by leukapheresis, PBMCs were isolated using Ficoll-Histopaque density gradient centrifugation and then cryopreserved in the vapor phase of liquid nitrogen. Analytical flow cytometry was used to check the purity and quantity of every magnetically sorted T cell population. From each sorted fraction, genomic DNA was isolated and quantified by UV absorbance on a Nanodrop 2000c. In the case of this clone: Which antigen it targets is not known. Qualities for individual bases were not recorded, and no much larger clone is one base off.

The paper's findings and limits, for the study overall: Incomplete sequencing was indicated by rarefaction of sorted-subset datasets, despite the large sequencing depth. Compared with non-shared clonotypes, the clonotypes found in all four sorted-subset donors had higher generation probabilities. Across a few donors, about 4.5% of naive CD4, roughly 3.3% of naive CD8, around 2.5% of memory CD4, and about 0.44% of memory CD8 clonotypes were shared. Pairwise subsampling led to the expectation that sequencing depth would affect the degree of clonotype sharing among donors. Sampling was restricted to blood, and TCR repertoires in tissues likely differ from the TCR repertoires found in blood. Naive subsets generally had larger estimated clonotype richness than memory subsets did. Because the study included only a small number of donors, the genetic and exposure-history diversity represented was limited.

According to the germline V gene (reference sequence), CDR1 reads MNHEY and CDR2 reads SMNVEV. The junction shows trimming of 4 bases on V and 3 bases on J, plus 16 bases between the germline ends. Measured from the cysteine to the phenylalanine, the CDR3 is 15 residues long. The retained sequence is limited to the CDR3, 45 bases, with the frame set at the first base. Using the deep immunoSEQ assay, multiplex PCR amplified TCR CDR3 regions from genomic DNA. Genomic DNA extracted from each cell subset was distributed evenly over all wells of several immunoSEQ 96-well plates, and each plate served as one replicate. Each replicate PCR for sorted subsets received about 220 ng genomic DNA, equal to about 30,000 T cell genomes. Purified libraries were quantified with a Qubit 3.0 fluorometer, sized on a Bioanalyzer 2100, and re-quantified with the KAPA Library Quantification kit. Each immunoSEQ 96-well plate was sequenced on its own single-read 150-cycle Illumina NextSeq 550 flow cell. The paper's processing steps were these. The immunoSEQ output contained only junctional sequences without quality scores, so filtering could not match that applied to full-length reads. To assign V/J genes and CDR3, sequences were annotated against IMGT germline references using PyIR, a Python wrapper for IgBLAST v1.9. Reads were filtered out if the reads had weak V/J assignments (E-value above 1e-6), no CDR3, stop codons, out-of-frame junctions, or ambiguous translated residues. V3J clonotypes were defined by identical inferred V gene, J gene, and CDR3 amino acid sequence. To compute the percentage overlap between repertoires, the number of shared unique clonotypes was divided by the size of the smaller repertoire. Repertoire richness was assessed with RTK rarefaction, the Chao1 estimator, and Recon v2.1 estimates of unobserved clonotypes. Generation probabilities were computed with OLGA for all TCRbeta clonotypes obtained by the gDNA method from a few donors. TCRdb re-hosts the immuneACCESS table, in-frame sequences only. Its copies lack some clones; in the studies checked, an unresolved V gene accounts for under half of them, and the cause for the rest is not known. That table supplies the V and J calls and clone size; D and trimming were determined from the DNA. Here the sample has roughly 2,300,000 clones; around 90% occur a single time. About 0.41% of the sample goes to the ten largest clones.

This TCR was sampled from a man between 18 and 35 years old in good health. Some clones in this sample may be carry-over from other donors' samples. Sequenced material: naive CD4+ T cells from PBMCs. The sample's cell subset or site, from its label and the paper: CD45RA+ positively selected. The rearrangement combines TRBV27 with TRBJ2-7; the D call is tentative, TRBD1 or TRBD2, as each matches 5 bases. The sequence in DNA is TGTGCCAGCAGTTCGTACCTCACGGGGCACTACGAGCAGTACTTC. Protein translation: CASSSYLTGHYEQYF.